This paragraph covers one TCR beta chain sequence. What it binds is not known. This table comes from immunoSEQ multiplex PCR, and its TCRdb copy is limited to in-frame clones, with some not included. The repertoire consists of about 53,000 clones, with almost 85% occurring once and the leading ten covering 4.5% to 5%. CDR1 and CDR2 (germline): SGHNT, YYREEE (reference sequence). The CDR3 is 15 residues long. The V end was cut by 4 bases, the J end by 5 bases, with 15 bases between. Receiving focal radiation plus CTLA-4 blockade with ipilimumab were patients who had chemo-refractory metastatic non-small-cell lung cancer. This entry comes from a study of radiotherapy plus CTLA-4 blockade in lung cancer. Overall study: Across the patients, objective responses occurred in about 18%, and disease control in 30% to 40%. The study's findings and limits: After radiotherapy and ipilimumab, tumor-derived clones expanded in peripheral blood. According to reports, early shifts in blood T cell clones, alongside interferon-beta, forecast response most accurately.

The TCR was taken from a human donor with non-small cell lung cancer whose response to radiotherapy plus ipilimumab could not be evaluated. The sample consisted of peripheral blood, taken from a patient treated with radiotherapy plus ipilimumab. This sequence joins TRBV5-4 and TRBJ1-4; D is undetermined. CDR3 in amino acids: CASSRTNSLNEKLFF. As DNA, the CDR3 is TGTGCCAGCAGCCGAACAAACAGCCTGAATGAAAAACTGTTTTTT.